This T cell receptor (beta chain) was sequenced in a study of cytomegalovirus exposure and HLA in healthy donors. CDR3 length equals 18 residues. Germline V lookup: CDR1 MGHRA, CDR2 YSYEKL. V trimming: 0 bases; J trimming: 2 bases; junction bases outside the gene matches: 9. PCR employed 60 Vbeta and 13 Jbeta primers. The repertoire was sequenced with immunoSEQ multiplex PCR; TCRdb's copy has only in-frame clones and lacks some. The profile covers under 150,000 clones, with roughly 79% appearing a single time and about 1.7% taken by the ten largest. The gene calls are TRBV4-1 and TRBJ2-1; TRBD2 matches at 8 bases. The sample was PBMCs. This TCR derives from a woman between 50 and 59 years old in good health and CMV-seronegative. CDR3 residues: CASSQDITGGGTYNEQFF. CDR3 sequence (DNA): TGCGCCAGCAGCCAAGATATCACGGGAGGGGGGACCTACAATGAGCAGTTCTTC.